This TCR beta chain was identified in a study of T cell clonotyping in hematopoietic cell transplantation. In germline, CDR1 is SGHRS, CDR2 YFSETQ. The CDR3 runs 19 residues. With V trimmed by 0 bases and J by 6 bases, 12 bases remained unmatched. This clone was observed a single time. Data came from immunoSEQ multiplex PCR; TCRdb stores just in-frame clones and leaves some out. The sample shows several thousand clones, just under 90% of them seen only once. The sequence was obtained from a female patient between 35 and 55 years old who had an allogeneic stem cell transplant from a related donor, so the T cells may come from the graft donor. Some clones in this sample may be carry-over from other donors' samples. This specimen was peripheral blood mononuclear cells, taken 100 days after allogeneic stem cell transplant. The V and J genes are TRBV5-1 and TRBJ2-2, with 12 positions matching TRBD2. The CDR3, as DNA: TGCGCCAGCAGCTTGGTCCGGCGACTAGCGGGAGAGGAAGCCGGGGAGCTGTTTTTT. It encodes CASSLVRRLAGEEAGELFF.